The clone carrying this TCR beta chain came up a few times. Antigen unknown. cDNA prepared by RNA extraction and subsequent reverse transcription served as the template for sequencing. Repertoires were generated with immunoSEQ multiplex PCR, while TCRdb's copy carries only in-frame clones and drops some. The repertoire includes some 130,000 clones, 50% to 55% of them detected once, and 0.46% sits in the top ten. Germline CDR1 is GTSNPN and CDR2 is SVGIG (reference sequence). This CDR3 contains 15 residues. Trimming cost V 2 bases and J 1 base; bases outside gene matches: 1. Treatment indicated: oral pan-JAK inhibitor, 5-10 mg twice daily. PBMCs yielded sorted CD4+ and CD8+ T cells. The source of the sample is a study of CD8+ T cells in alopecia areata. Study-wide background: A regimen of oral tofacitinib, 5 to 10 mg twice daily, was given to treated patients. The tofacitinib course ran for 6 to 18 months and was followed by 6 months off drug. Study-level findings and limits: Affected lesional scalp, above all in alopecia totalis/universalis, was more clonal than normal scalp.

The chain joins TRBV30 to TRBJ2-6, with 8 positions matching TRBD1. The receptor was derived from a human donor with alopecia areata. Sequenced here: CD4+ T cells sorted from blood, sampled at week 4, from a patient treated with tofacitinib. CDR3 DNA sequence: TGTGCCTGGAGTCAGGGGGCTTCTGGGGCCAACGTCCTGACTTTC. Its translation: CAWSQGASGANVLTF.